The 17 T cell receptor beta chains reported below all come from one sample, sequenced in a study of T cell repertoires in cytomegalovirus infection. Using its own MiXCR run on the reads, TCRdb lists one record per CDR3 protein. The table lists 640,000 or so distinct CDR3 sequences, approximately 33% of them singletons. These receptors' antigens are unknown. Sequenced here: cultured PBMCs, sampled from culture after CMV antigen stimulation. Receptors were obtained from a human donor in good health (CMV status not recorded). Some clones in this sample may be carry-over from other donors' samples.

This clonotype has only a few counts. CDR3 sequence reads: CASSFSGNRETQYF. Here the CDR3 DNA reads TGTGCCAGCAGCTTTAGCGGGAATCGGGAGACCCAGTACTTC. V usage is TRBV5-4 and J usage is TRBJ2-5; 8 bases are shared with TRBD2. Trimming cost V 2 bases and J 5 bases; bases outside gene matches: 5. The CDR3 runs to 14 residues. Germline CDR1 SGHNT, CDR2 YYREEE (reference sequence).

The table lists this clonotype with many counts. The V and J genes are TRBV6-1 and TRBJ2-5; TRBD2 aligns across 13 bases. The CDR3 extends over 18 amino acids. Looked up from germline, CDR1 is MNHNS and CDR2 is SASEGT. V trimming: 4 bases; J trimming: 5 bases; junction bases outside the gene matches: 13. Here the CDR3 DNA reads TGTGCCAGCAGTGGTGAGCGGACTAGCGGGAGAAGGTGGGAGACCCAGTACTTC. Protein sequence: CASSGERTSGRRWETQYF.

Only one count was recorded for this clonotype. The CDR3 region has the DNA TGTGCCACCCTCCCCGCACAAATTCGGACTACGGGGCAGTACTTC. Translating it yields CATLPAQIRTTGQYF. V is TRBV6-8 and J is TRBJ2-7, with D maybe TRBD2 (6 bases). The germline V gene encodes CDR1 MNHGY and CDR2 SAAAGT. CDR3 length: 15 residues. Between the trimmed V and J ends, which lost 10 bases and 9 bases, there was a span of 28 bases.

Many counts were recorded for this clonotype. The DNA of the CDR3 is TGTGCCAGCAGCGAAACAGGGTACTATGGCTACACCTTC. Protein product: CASSETGYYGYTF. The rearrangement joins TRBV7-2 to TRBJ1-2, with D possibly TRBD1 on 6 matching bases. Trimming shortened V by 5 bases and J by 3 bases, and 10 bases separated the two germline ends. The CDR3 is 13 residues long. From germline, CDR1 is SGHTA and CDR2 FQGNSA.

The J gene is TRBJ1-1, the V gene TRBV10-3; TRBD1 matches 7 bases. The CDR3 extends over 14 amino acids. CDR1 and CDR2 from the germline V gene are ENHRY and SYGVKD. Unmatched junction bases numbered 6, after V lost 8 bases and J lost 0 bases. The DNA of the CDR3 is TGTGCCATCCAAGACAGGGTATTGAACACTGAAGCTTTCTTT. Encoded protein: CAIQDRVLNTEAFF.

This clonotype appeared once. V and J are TRBV20-1 and TRBJ2-5, with TRBD2 matching over 9 bases. Losses at the gene ends were 6 bases for V and 3 bases for J; bases not matched to a gene: 17. The CDR3 extends over 17 amino acids. Germline loops: CDR1 DFQATT, CDR2 SNEGSKA (reference sequence). The CDR3 DNA reads TGCAGTGCCGGAAATCTAGGCCAACTAGCGGGTAAAGAGACCCAGTACTTC. As protein: CSAGNLGQLAGKETQYF.

There are a few counts of this clonotype. The chain is built from TRBV7-2 and TRBJ2-3, with 9 bases aligning to TRBD2. V was pared by 4 bases and J by 0 bases, with 8 bases of the junction left unmatched. This CDR3 is 17 amino acids long. Germline V CDR1 and CDR2: SGHTA, FQGNSA. CDR3 loop: CASSWDPSGESTDTQYF. DNA for the CDR3: TGTGCCAGCAGCTGGGACCCTAGCGGGGAAAGCACAGATACGCAGTATTTT.

This clonotype was observed a few times. The chain joins TRBV7-8 to TRBJ2-4; maybe TRBD2 (5 bases). The CDR3 has 15 residues. CDR1 and CDR2 (germline): SGHVS, FQNEAQ. V lost 5 bases, J lost 0 bases, and 11 bases lay in between. The CDR3, as DNA: TGTGCCAGCAGCCGAGGGCGGCTAGCCAAAAACATTCAGTACTTC. It encodes CASSRGRLAKNIQYF. The complete variable domain, with remaining parts taken from reference TRBV7-8 and TRBJ2-4, reads GAGVSQSPRYKVAKRGQDVALRCDPISGHVSLFWYQQALGQGPEFLTYFQNEAQLDKSGLPSDRFFAERPEGSVSTLKIQRTQQEDSAVYLCASSRGRLAKNIQYFGAGTRLSVL.

V usage is TRBV28 and J usage is TRBJ1-5; D may be TRBD1 (5 bases). With 3 bases removed from V and 1 base from J, the gap between germline ends came to 16 bases. The CDR3 length is 17 residues. Germline CDR1 MDHEN, CDR2 SYDVKM. The CDR3 loop reads CASSFYRDDLSNQPQHF. CDR3 coding DNA: TGTGCCAGCAGTTTCTACCGGGACGATTTAAGCAATCAGCCCCAGCATTTT.

This clonotype was counted between two and nine times. The chain joins TRBV11-2 to TRBJ1-2; D possibly corresponds to TRBD1 (6 bases). The CDR3 has 13 residues. Germline CDR1 and CDR2: SGHAT and FQNNGV. V shed 3 bases and J shed 4 bases, with 9 bases lying between them. The CDR3 nucleotides read TGTGCCAGCAGCTTTACAGGGATCTATGGCTACACCTTC. Amino acids: CASSFTGIYGYTF.

The chain links TRBV28 to TRBJ1-1; 7 positions match TRBD1. Germline-derived CDR1 and CDR2 are MDHEN and SYDVKM. The CDR3 is 18 residues long. V shed 3 bases, J shed 6 bases, and the junction held 19 bases outside the gene matches. The CDR3 DNA sequence: TGTGCCAGCAGTTTCGTAACCCTCCCGGGACAGCTATTCCCTGAAGCTTTCTTT. It codes for CASSFVTLPGQLFPEAFF.

This chain uses TRBV5-1 with TRBJ2-3, with a weak D call TRBD2 (5 bases). Germline V gene sequence: CDR1 SGHRS, CDR2 YFSETQ. The CDR3 length is 16 residues. V was shortened by 3 bases and J by 2 bases, with 16 bases between the two germline ends. Written as DNA, the CDR3 is TGCGCCAGCAGCTCGAGCGGAGCGAGACCCACAGATACGCAGTATTTT. The encoded protein is CASSSSGARPTDTQYF.

The chain couples TRBV27 to TRBJ1-1; possible D gene TRBD1, 5 bases. Germline V gene data show CDR1 as MNHEY and CDR2 as SMNVEV (reference sequence). Trimming cost V 6 bases and J 1 base, with 12 bases left between them. The CDR3 runs 14 residues. The chain's CDR3 is CASRLTGGNTEAFF. The CDR3 DNA is TGTGCCAGCAGACTTACCGGGGGGAACACTGAAGCTTTCTTT.

This clonotype was recorded at least ten times. This chain connects TRBV7-2 to TRBJ2-3; 8 bases are shared with TRBD2. Trimming took 3 bases from V and 0 from J; bases not matched to a gene: 2. This CDR3 comprises 15 residues. The V gene's germline CDR1 is SGHTA and CDR2 FQGNSA. In DNA, the CDR3 is TGTGCCAGCAGCTTTCAGCGGGGGAGCACAGATACGCAGTATTTT. Protein sequence: CASSFQRGSTDTQYF.

Worth noting for this clonotype: One end of the junction does not line up with germline, which may come from a read error. The J gene is TRBJ1-2, the V gene TRBV6-5, with D perhaps TRBD1 (5 bases). Germline V gene lookup returns CDR1 MNHEY and CDR2 SVGAGI. The CDR3 consists of 15 residues. CDR3 DNA: TGTGCCAGCGGTTACTCCGGTCGGGGGTCTTATGGCTACACCTTC. Translated, it gives CASGYSGRGSYGYTF.

This clonotype was detected ten times or more. The rearrangement joins TRBV7-2 to TRBJ1-5; D is uncertain. The germline V gene encodes CDR1 SGHTA and CDR2 FQGNSA. V was shortened by 5 bases and J by 2 bases, with 10 bases between the two germline ends. CDR3 length: 14 amino acids. CDR3 amino acids: CASSESGGNQPQHF. Here the CDR3 DNA reads TGTGCCAGCAGCGAATCGGGCGGCAATCAGCCCCAGCATTTT.

This clonotype was counted many times. The J gene is TRBJ2-5, the V gene TRBV7-9; tentative D call: TRBD2 (6 bases). Germline V lookup: CDR1 SEHNR, CDR2 FQNEAQ (reference sequence). CDR3 length: 15 amino acids. V was clipped by 3 bases and J by 5 bases, with 16 bases between them. This chain's CDR3 is CASSFRRLGSETQYF. The DNA of the CDR3 is TGTGCCAGCAGCTTCCGAAGACTAGGGTCTGAGACCCAGTACTTC. The whole variable domain, remainder taken from reference TRBV7-9 and TRBJ2-5, is DTGVSQNPRHKITKRGQNVTFRCDPISEHNRLYWYRQTLGQGPEFLTYFQNEAQLEKSRLLSDRFSAERPKGSFSTLEIQRTEQGDSAMYLCASSFRRLGSETQYFGPGTRLLVL.